What follows are 15 T cell receptor beta chains derived from one specimen sequenced in a study of cytomegalovirus exposure and HLA in healthy donors. PCR involved 60 Vbeta and 13 Jbeta primers. The protocol was immunoSEQ multiplex PCR, while the TCRdb copy is restricted to in-frame clones and leaves out a portion. The table has approximately 170,000 clones, about 80% seen once; the top ten hold around 2%. The sequencing sample was made of PBMCs. Receptors were obtained from a young woman in good health and CMV-seropositive.

The chain carries TRBV30 and TRBJ1-1; TRBD1 matches 7 bases. The CDR3 contains 12 residues. Germline V lookup: CDR1 GTSNPN, CDR2 SVGIG (reference sequence). V lost 4 bases, J lost 4 bases, and 3 bases stayed unmatched. In DNA, the CDR3 is TGTGCCTGGAACAGGGGAACCACTGAAGCTTTCTTT. Its protein product is CAWNRGTTEAFF.

The CDR3 is CASSLFGRGGRGNTEAFF. As DNA, the CDR3 is TGTGCCAGTAGTCTATTCGGGCGGGGAGGAAGAGGGAACACTGAAGCTTTCTTT. The V gene is TRBV19, the J gene TRBJ1-1; D is ambiguous. This CDR3 spans 18 amino acids. V gave up 5 bases and J gave up 1 base, with 23 bases separating them. Germline CDR1 LNHDA, CDR2 SQIVND (reference sequence).

The genes are TRBV7-2 and TRBJ1-1; D not certain. Germline V gene lookup returns CDR1 SGHTA and CDR2 FQGNSA. V lost 2 bases and J lost 4, with 17 bases in between. The CDR3 covers 16 residues. The CDR3 sequence is CASSLYRLGSGTEAFF. In DNA form, the CDR3 reads TGTGCCAGCAGCTTATATCGACTAGGTTCGGGCACTGAAGCTTTCTTT.

The chain joins TRBV2 to TRBJ1-3, with D maybe TRBD1 (6 bases). CDR1 and CDR2 (germline): SNHLY, FYNNEI. The CDR3 loop spans 15 amino acids. The V end lost 6 bases, the J end lost 1 base, and 13 bases lay between the germline ends. CDR3 sequence reads: CASRPQGLSGNTIYF. The CDR3 DNA reads TGTGCCAGCAGGCCACAGGGCCTTTCTGGAAACACCATATATTTT.

The chain employs TRBV7-2 and TRBJ2-3; 9 positions match TRBD2. The CDR3 totals 18 residues. The J segment lost 0 bases and the V segment lost 1 base, leaving 8 bases of the junction unmatched. CDR1 is SGHTA, CDR2 FQGNSA, per germline. The chain's CDR3 is CASSLVGGGRGSTDTQYF. Here the CDR3 DNA reads TGTGCCAGCAGCTTAGTGGGGGGCGGGAGGGGGAGCACAGATACGCAGTATTTT.

This clone appeared a single time. CDR3 nucleotide sequence: TGTGCCAGCAGTTTTCGATACCGGGACAGGGTCAACTATGGCTACACCTTC. Encoded protein: CASSFRYRDRVNYGYTF. V and J are TRBV27 and TRBJ1-2; 9 bases map to TRBD1. Germline CDR1 reads MNHEY; CDR2 reads SMNVEV (reference sequence). Trimming removed 3 bases from V and 2 bases from J; junction bases left unmatched: 10. The CDR3 sequence is 17 residues long.

This clone appeared once. The chain links TRBV7-9 to TRBJ2-6, with D possibly being TRBD2 (7 bases). This CDR3 has 18 residues. The V end was cut by 4 bases, the J end by 0 bases, with 16 bases between. Germline V lookup: CDR1 SEHNR, CDR2 FQNEAQ (reference sequence). CDR3 nucleotides: TGTGCCAGCAGCTCCAGGGGAGGGATTAGCTCTGGGGCCAACGTCCTGACTTTC. Amino acid sequence: CASSSRGGISSGANVLTF.

The chain couples TRBV6-6 to TRBJ1-3; no reliable D call. The CDR3 totals 14 residues. Trimming took off 6 bases at V and 4 bases at J, with 13 bases between the two ends. Germline V gene sequence: CDR1 MNHNY, CDR2 SVGAGI (reference sequence). The CDR3 nucleotides read TGTGCCAGCAGCCTGACTTTGGAGGGAAACACCATATATTTT. The encoded protein is CASSLTLEGNTIYF.

This clone has only a few counts. The chain carries TRBV5-6 and TRBJ2-7, with D possibly matching TRBD1 (6 bases). The CDR3 is 12 residues long. Germline V gene lookup returns CDR1 SGHDT and CDR2 YYEEEE. The V gene lost 4 bases and the J gene lost 3 bases, with 8 bases spanning the gap. CDR3 region: CASSRDNYEQYF. CDR3 nucleotides: TGTGCCAGCAGCAGGGACAACTACGAGCAGTACTTC.

V usage is TRBV4-3 and J usage is TRBJ2-7, with 7 nucleotides matching TRBD2. Germline CDR1 is LGHNA and CDR2 is YSLEER. This CDR3 contains 17 residues. V trimming: 1 base; J trimming: 0 bases; junction bases outside the gene matches: 9. CDR3 in DNA: TGCGCCAGCAGCCAAGGTTTTGGTGGGAGGGTCTCCTACGAGCAGTACTTC. Protein product: CASSQGFGGRVSYEQYF.

The chain couples TRBV7-2 to TRBJ2-1, with 12 positions matching TRBD2. The V and J ends lost 1 base and 10 bases, in that order; junction bases with no gene match: 8. The germline V gene has CDR1 SGHTA and CDR2 FQGNSA. The CDR3 has 16 residues. CDR3 amino acids: CASSLVPSGGAREQFF. For the CDR3, the DNA is TGTGCCAGCAGCTTAGTTCCTAGCGGGGGGGCCAGGGAGCAGTTCTTC.

This clone was detected only a few times. V is TRBV6-1 and J is TRBJ2-3; 8 nucleotides match TRBD2. The junction had 4 bases not matched to a gene; V was cut back by 1 base and J by 4 bases. Germline V gene data show CDR1 as MNHNS and CDR2 as SASEGT. The CDR3 loop spans 15 amino acids. The CDR3 DNA sequence: TGTGCCAGCAGTGAAGTCAGGCGGGAGGCAGATACGCAGTATTTT. This translates into CASSEVRREADTQYF.

V gene TRBV15 combines with J gene TRBJ2-3; a possible D gene is TRBD1 (5 bases). The germline V gene encodes CDR1 LNHNV and CDR2 YYDKDF (reference sequence). V gave up 4 bases and J gave up 3 bases, with 14 bases separating them. The CDR3 runs to 15 residues. The CDR3 is CATSNTGLFTDTQYF. CDR3 nucleotides: TGTGCCACCAGCAATACAGGCCTGTTTACAGATACGCAGTATTTT. Full variable domain (outside the CDR3, taken from reference TRBV15 and TRBJ2-3): DAMVIQNPRYQVTQFGKPVTLSCSQTLNHNVMYWYQQKSSQAPKLLFHYYDKDFNNEADTPDNFQSRRPNTSFCFLDIRSPGLGDTAMYLCATSNTGLFTDTQYFGPGTRLTVL.

The rearrangement joins TRBV7-2 to TRBJ2-2, with 8 bases fitting TRBD2. Unmatched junction bases numbered 3, after V lost 3 bases and J lost 6 bases. The length of the CDR3 is 14 residues. Germline CDR1 is SGHTA and CDR2 is FQGNSA. The CDR3 region has the DNA TGTGCCAGCAGCTTTGCGGGGGGAGCCGGGGAGCTGTTTTTT. Translating gives CASSFAGGAGELFF.

The gene calls are TRBV7-8 and TRBJ2-6; perhaps TRBD1 as D (6 bases). The V end lost 5 bases, the J end lost 3 bases, and 20 bases lay between the germline ends. The V gene's germline CDR1 is SGHVS and CDR2 FQNEAQ. The CDR3 is 18 residues long. Here the CDR3 reads CASSANRVLIGGANVLTF. The CDR3 bases are TGTGCCAGCAGCGCAAACAGGGTTTTAATCGGTGGGGCCAACGTCCTGACTTTC.